This TCR beta chain originates from a study of PD-1 blockade in mismatch repair-deficient tumors. Study-level information: Patients had eleven to twelve mismatch repair-deficient cancer types, all previously treated and progressing. General study findings and limits: Rapid post-treatment expansion, then contraction, generally preceding radiologic response, marked tumor-resident clones.

This clone appeared a few times. Antigen specificity is unknown. A few pembrolizumab responders had their TCRs sequenced. Sequencing used immunoSEQ multiplex PCR; TCRdb keeps in-frame clones, though not all of them. The sample comprises 120,000 or so clones, 86% of which are singletons, and 13% rests with the top ten. Germline V lookup: CDR1 MRHNA, CDR2 SNTAGT. Between the trimmed V and J ends, which lost 8 bases and 1 base, there was a span of 8 bases. The CDR3 is made up of 13 amino acids. This chain joins TRBV6-4 and TRBJ2-2; no reliable D call. The receptor was derived from an adult with mismatch repair-deficient cancer. The sample in question was peripheral blood, obtained 44 weeks after starting pembrolizumab. CDR3 nucleotides: TGTGCCAGCGGTAACCTGAACACCGGGGAGCTGTTTTTT. Its protein product is CASGNLNTGELFF.